These 28 T cell receptor beta chains share one sample of origin, sequenced in a study of blood T cell repertoires in COVID-19. TCRdb's table, derived via immunoSEQ multiplex PCR, lists solely in-frame clones and lacks some. This table has 200,000 to 250,000 clones, about four fifths appearing once. Source material: peripheral blood. Receptor source: an elderly woman with acute or convalescent COVID-19.

The rearrangement joins TRBV18 to TRBJ1-1; the match to TRBD1 covers 8 bases. CDR3 length: 15 amino acids. CDR1 is KGHSH and CDR2 is LQKENI in the germline V gene. The V and J ends lost 3 bases and 6 bases, in that order; junction bases with no gene match: 9. As DNA, the CDR3 is TGTGCCAGCTCACCTCGTCAGGGGGCAGAACCTGAAGCTTTCTTT. Protein product: CASSPRQGAEPEAFF.

The V and J genes are TRBV9 and TRBJ2-7, with 10 bases lining up with TRBD1. Germline assignment: CDR1 SGDLS and CDR2 YYNGEE. The CDR3 consists of 14 residues. V shed 4 bases and J 3 bases; nucleotides not matched to a gene: 4. DNA for the CDR3: TGTGCCAGCAGCCCACGGACAGGGGGCTACGAGCAGTACTTC. It is translated as CASSPRTGGYEQYF.

The chain joins TRBV19 to TRBJ2-7; 9 bases line up with TRBD2. Germline CDR1 LNHDA, CDR2 SQIVND (reference sequence). The V segment lost 5 bases and the J segment 3 bases; nucleotides outside the gene matches: 5. The CDR3 runs 14 residues. The CDR3 is CASSFGLAFYEQYF. In DNA form, the CDR3 reads TGTGCCAGTAGTTTCGGACTAGCGTTCTACGAGCAGTACTTC.

In its sample, this clone was seen once. The V and J genes are TRBV5-1 and TRBJ2-5; 7 bases line up with TRBD2. Trimming took 3 bases from V and 3 from J; bases not matched to a gene: 2. Looked up from germline, CDR1 is SGHRS and CDR2 is YFSETQ. The CDR3 has 13 amino acids. In DNA form, the CDR3 reads TGCGCCAGCAGCTACGCGGGGGAAGAGACCCAGTACTTC. This codes for CASSYAGEETQYF.

This chain joins TRBV18 and TRBJ1-1; no reliable D call. There are 13 residues in the CDR3. With 5 bases removed from V and 3 bases from J, the gap between germline ends came to 10 bases. Germline V gene lookup returns CDR1 KGHSH and CDR2 LQKENI. CDR3 loop: CASSSLMDTEAFF. The CDR3, as DNA: TGTGCCAGCTCAAGTCTAATGGACACTGAAGCTTTCTTT.

V and J are TRBV7-2 and TRBJ2-3; 8 bases line up with TRBD2. This CDR3 is built from 14 residues. The germline CDR1 and CDR2 sequences are SGHTA and FQGNSA. The trim removed 2 bases at V and 8 bases at J, leaving 6 bases unmatched. CDR3 protein: CASSLLSGGGTQYF. Written as DNA, the CDR3 is TGTGCCAGCAGCTTACTGAGCGGGGGCGGTACGCAGTATTTT.

This clone appeared a few times. The chain carries TRBV7-2 and TRBJ1-1; D possibly corresponds to TRBD1 (5 bases). The CDR3 runs 14 residues. CDR1 and CDR2 (germline): SGHTA, FQGNSA. With 2 bases removed from V and 3 bases from J, the gap between germline ends came to 10 bases. The CDR3 DNA reads as TGTGCCAGCAGCTTAAACGGGGGAGACACTGAAGCTTTCTTT. It specifies CASSLNGGDTEAFF. Variable domain in full (rest from reference TRBV7-2 and TRBJ1-1): GAGVSQSPSNKVTEKGKDVELRCDPISGHTALYWYRQSLGQGLEFLIYFQGNSAPDKSGLPSDRFSAERTGGSVSTLTIQRTQQEDSAVYLCASSLNGGDTEAFFGQGTRLTVV.

The gene calls are TRBV21-1 and TRBJ2-2; TRBD2, the D gene given by the table, was not confirmed from the DNA. TRBV21-1 represents a pseudogene. CDR3 size: 19 residues. The chain's CDR3 is CASSTQRGGNPSNTGELFF. For the CDR3, the DNA is TGTGCCAGCAGCACCCAAAGGGGGGGCAACCCGTCGAACACCGGGGAGCTGTTTTTT.

The chain combines TRBV9 with TRBJ2-5; the D is unclear. Germline lookup yields CDR1 SGDLS and CDR2 YYNGEE. The CDR3 spans 14 residues. The ends were cut back, 5 bases at V and 0 bases at J, with 11 bases in the middle. DNA of the CDR3: TGTGCCAGCAGTACCACTTCGTACCAAGAGACCCAGTACTTC. Translating gives CASSTTSYQETQYF.

V and J are TRBV11-3 and TRBJ1-1; no definite D call. Looked up from germline, CDR1 is SGHNT and CDR2 is YENEEA. Trimming shortened V by 4 bases and J by 0 bases, and 12 bases separated the two germline ends. CDR3 length equals 15 residues. In DNA form, the CDR3 reads TGTGCCAGCAGCTCGGGAGGCCCTATGAACACTGAAGCTTTCTTT. It codes for CASSSGGPMNTEAFF.

V gene TRBV6-5 combines with J gene TRBJ2-5; D might be TRBD1 (7 bases). The germline gives CDR1 MNHEY, CDR2 SVGAGI. The ends were cut back, 6 bases at V and 5 bases at J, with 13 bases in the middle. CDR3 length: 13 amino acids. For the CDR3, the DNA is TGTGCCAGCAGCCCGACAGGGAGGGAGACCCAGTACTTC. It translates to CASSPTGRETQYF.

The chain employs TRBV6-4 and TRBJ1-4, with TRBD1 identical over 8 bases. The V gene's germline CDR1 is MRHNA and CDR2 SNTAGT. V lost 4 bases to trimming and J lost 6 bases; unmatched junction nucleotides: 7. CDR3 size: 15 residues. Here the CDR3 DNA reads TGTGCCAGCAGTGCCGACAGGGGAGGGGATGAAAAACTGTTTTTT. Its protein product is CASSADRGGDEKLFF.

CDR3 loop: CASSLNHVDTEAFF. The CDR3, as DNA: TGTGCCAGCAGCTTAAATCATGTAGACACTGAAGCTTTCTTT. The chain combines TRBV7-9 with TRBJ1-1; D gene uncertain. V was clipped by 2 bases and J by 3 bases, with 10 bases between them. This CDR3 is 14 amino acids long. Germline V CDR1 and CDR2: SEHNR, FQNEAQ (reference sequence).

J is TRBJ1-2 and V is TRBV28; D not resolved. CDR3 length equals 15 residues. Between the trimmed V and J ends, which lost 2 bases and 3 bases, there was a span of 13 bases. CDR1 is MDHEN, CDR2 SYDVKM, per germline. The CDR3 is CASSLEAGNYYGYTF. CDR3 in DNA: TGTGCCAGCAGTTTAGAGGCGGGGAACTACTATGGCTACACCTTC.

This sequence joins TRBV4-3 and TRBJ1-4; D is uncertain. Per the germline V gene, CDR1 is LGHNA and CDR2 is YSLEER. This CDR3 has 17 residues. V was clipped by 0 bases and J by 3 bases, with 14 bases between them. CDR3: CASSQDLVGVPNEKLFF. The CDR3 bases are TGCGCCAGCAGCCAAGATCTAGTCGGGGTTCCTAATGAAAAACTGTTTTTT.

V is TRBV7-3 and J is TRBJ2-7, with 8 bases lining up with TRBD2. The germline V gene has CDR1 SGHTA and CDR2 FQGTGA. CDR3 length equals 15 residues. V was pared by 2 bases and J by 0 bases, with 3 bases of the junction left unmatched. The CDR3 nucleotides are TGTGCCAGCAGCTTAGAAGCGGGGGCCTCCTACGAGCAGTACTTC. Amino acid sequence: CASSLEAGASYEQYF. The complete variable domain, with remaining parts taken from reference TRBV7-3 and TRBJ2-7, reads GAGVSQTPSNKVTEKGKYVELRCDPISGHTALYWYRQSLGQGPEFLIYFQGTGAADDSGLPNDRFFAVRPEGSVSTLKIQRTERGDSAVYLCASSLEAGASYEQYFGPGTRLTVT.

The V gene is TRBV28, the J gene TRBJ1-1; D call uncertain. The CDR3 contains 12 residues. Germline lookup yields CDR1 MDHEN and CDR2 SYDVKM. The V gene lost 2 bases and the J gene lost 6 bases, with 7 bases spanning the gap. The chain's CDR3 is CASSLAVAEAFF. CDR3 sequence (DNA): TGTGCCAGCAGTTTAGCGGTAGCTGAAGCTTTCTTT.

This chain joins TRBV3-1 (or the pseudogene TRBV3-2) and TRBJ2-2; TRBD2 aligns across 8 bases. The V and J ends lost 5 bases and 4 bases, in that order; junction bases with no gene match: 9. Germline assignment: CDR1 LGHDT and CDR2 YNNKEL (reference sequence). The CDR3 is 16 amino acids. CDR3 bases: TGTGCCAGCAGCTATATTGCCGGGGGGGCCACCGGGGAGCTGTTTTTT. Amino acids: CASSYIAGGATGELFF.

The chain carries TRBV3-1 (or the pseudogene TRBV3-2) and TRBJ2-7; a possible D gene is TRBD1 (5 bases). Germline V gene data show CDR1 as LGHDT and CDR2 as YNNKEL (reference sequence). The CDR3 extends over 17 amino acids. V lost 6 bases and J 1 base, leaving 22 bases between the germline ends. CDR3 sequence: CASSFWGGPEFSYEQYF. In nucleotides, the CDR3 is TGTGCCAGCAGTTTCTGGGGCGGACCAGAGTTTTCCTACGAGCAGTACTTC.

This chain joins TRBV7-9 and TRBJ1-4; D remains unclear. Germline values: CDR1 SEHNR, CDR2 FQNEAQ (reference sequence). The CDR3 spans 15 residues. V was trimmed by 5 bases and J by 12 bases, leaving 22 bases between them. DNA for the CDR3: TGTGCCAGCAGCCGCGGGTCCTCAACCCTGGGCGAACTGTTTTTT. As protein: CASSRGSSTLGELFF. Filled out from reference TRBV7-9 and TRBJ1-4, the complete variable domain reads DTGVSQNPRHKITKRGQNVTFRCDPISEHNRLYWYRQTLGQGPEFLTYFQNEAQLEKSRLLSDRFSAERPKGSFSTLEIQRTEQGDSAMYLCASSRGSSTLGELFFGSGTQLSVL.

This chain uses TRBV19 with TRBJ1-5; D remains unclear. CDR3 length: 13 residues. V shed 5 bases and J shed 5 bases, with 10 bases lying between them. Germline loops: CDR1 LNHDA, CDR2 SQIVND (reference sequence). The CDR3, as DNA: TGTGCCAGTAGTGATGTCCCGGATCAGCCCCAGCATTTT. Translated: CASSDVPDQPQHF.

The rearrangement joins TRBV6-1 to TRBJ1-4; TRBD1 agrees at 9 bases. Germline V gene lookup returns CDR1 MNHNS and CDR2 SASEGT. The CDR3 length is 18 residues. V was pared by 4 bases and J by 0 bases, with 9 bases of the junction left unmatched. DNA of the CDR3: TGTGCCAGCAGTGCTGCGGGACAGGGATCTACAACTAATGAAAAACTGTTTTTT. Encoded protein: CASSAAGQGSTTNEKLFF.

The chain joins TRBV19 to TRBJ1-1; D remains ambiguous. V was shortened by 6 bases and J by 4 bases, with 12 bases between the two germline ends. The CDR3 has 13 residues. Germline assignment: CDR1 LNHDA and CDR2 SQIVND (reference sequence). CDR3 DNA: TGTGCCAGTAGCCCCCGGGGTTCCACTGAAGCTTTCTTT. This gives the protein CASSPRGSTEAFF.

The gene calls are TRBV3-1 (or the pseudogene TRBV3-2) and TRBJ1-2; no definite D call. Trimming removed 3 bases from V and 0 bases from J, with 17 bases in between. From germline, CDR1 is LGHDT and CDR2 YNNKEL (reference sequence). The CDR3 is 17 residues long. In nucleotides, the CDR3 is TGTGCCAGCAGCCAGGGAGGTTGGGCGGCCTCTAACTATGGCTACACCTTC. It translates to CASSQGGWAASNYGYTF.

V gene TRBV3-1 (or the pseudogene TRBV3-2) combines with J gene TRBJ2-1, with 8 bases aligning to TRBD2. This CDR3 has 17 residues. In germline, CDR1 is LGHDT, CDR2 YNNKEL (reference sequence). V was clipped by 4 bases and J by 4 bases; unmatched bases: 12. CDR3 DNA sequence: TGTGCCAGCAGCCGCCTCCGAGTAGCGGGGCCGTACAATGAGCAGTTCTTC. It yields the protein CASSRLRVAGPYNEQFF.

The gene calls are TRBV16 and TRBJ1-5, with TRBD1 as a possible D gene (5 bases). Trimming left V 2 bases short and J 5 bases short, with 7 bases between. CDR1 and CDR2 (germline): KGHSY, FQNENV. The CDR3 spans 13 residues. CDR3 nucleotide sequence: TGTGCCAGCAGCCAAGGAGGGGATCAGCCCCAGCATTTT. It codes for CASSQGGDQPQHF.

This clone has a single count. V and J are TRBV30 and TRBJ1-5, with no clear D. Trimming shortened V by 3 bases and J by 7 bases, and 13 bases separated the two germline ends. Germline V CDR1 and CDR2: GTSNPN, SVGIG (reference sequence). This CDR3 contains 13 residues. The CDR3 here is CAWSQTTGQPQHF. DNA for the CDR3: TGTGCCTGGAGCCAAACCACCGGGCAGCCCCAGCATTTT.

This chain connects TRBV19 to TRBJ2-7, with TRBD2 matching 12 bases. The germline CDR1 and CDR2 sequences are LNHDA and SQIVND (reference sequence). The V segment lost 10 bases and the J segment 5 bases; nucleotides outside the gene matches: 15. The CDR3 contains 16 residues. CDR3 in DNA: TGTGCCACCCAGGGGCTAGCGGGAGGGCCTTTCCACGAGCAGTACTTC. As protein: CATQGLAGGPFHEQYF.